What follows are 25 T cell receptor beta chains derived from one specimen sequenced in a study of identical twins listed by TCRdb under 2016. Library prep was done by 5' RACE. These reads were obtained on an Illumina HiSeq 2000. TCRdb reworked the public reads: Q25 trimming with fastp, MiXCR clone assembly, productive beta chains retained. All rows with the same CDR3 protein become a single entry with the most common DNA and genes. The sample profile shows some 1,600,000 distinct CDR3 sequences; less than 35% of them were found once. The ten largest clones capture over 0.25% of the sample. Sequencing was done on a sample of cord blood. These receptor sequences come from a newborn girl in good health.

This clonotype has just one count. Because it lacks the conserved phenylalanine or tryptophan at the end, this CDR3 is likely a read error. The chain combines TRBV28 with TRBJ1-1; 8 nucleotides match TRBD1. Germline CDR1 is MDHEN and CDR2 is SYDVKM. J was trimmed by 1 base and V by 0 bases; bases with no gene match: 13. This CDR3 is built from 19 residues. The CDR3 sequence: CASSLCLGDRGEENTEAFV. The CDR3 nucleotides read TGTGCCAGCAGTTTATGTCTCGGAGACAGGGGAGAGGAGAACACTGAAGCTTTCGTT.

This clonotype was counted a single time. The CDR3 DNA reads TGTGCCAGCAGCTTAAGGCCGGGACAGGGAATAGGTGAAGATACGCAGTATTTT. Amino acid sequence: CASSLRPGQGIGEDTQYF. The V and J genes are TRBV7-2 and TRBJ2-3, with TRBD1 matching over 9 bases. Germline assignment: CDR1 SGHTA and CDR2 FQGNSA. V lost 2 bases and J lost 5; bases outside the gene matches: 14. The CDR3 length is 18 residues.

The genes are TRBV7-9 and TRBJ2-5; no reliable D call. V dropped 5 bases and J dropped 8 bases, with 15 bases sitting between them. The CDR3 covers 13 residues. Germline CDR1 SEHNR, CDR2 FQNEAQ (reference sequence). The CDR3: CASSPALYATQYF. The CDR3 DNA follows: TGTGCCAGCAGCCCGGCCTTGTACGCAACCCAGTACTTC.

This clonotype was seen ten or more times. The CDR3 bases are TGCGCCAGCAGCTTGGTCCCTAGCGGGGGGAATGAGCAGTTCTTC. As protein: CASSLVPSGGNEQFF. The rearrangement links TRBV5-1 to TRBJ2-1; TRBD2 matches 11 bases. Germline CDR1 and CDR2: SGHRS and YFSETQ. The CDR3 sequence is 15 residues long. J was trimmed by 7 bases and V by 0 bases; bases with no gene match: 3.

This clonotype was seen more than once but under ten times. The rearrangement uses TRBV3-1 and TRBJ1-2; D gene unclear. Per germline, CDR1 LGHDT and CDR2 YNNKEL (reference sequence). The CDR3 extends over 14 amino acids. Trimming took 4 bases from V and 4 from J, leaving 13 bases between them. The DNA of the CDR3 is TGTGCCAGCAGCCCCAGTCCGCTGGGCTATGGCTACACCTTC. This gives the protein CASSPSPLGYGYTF.

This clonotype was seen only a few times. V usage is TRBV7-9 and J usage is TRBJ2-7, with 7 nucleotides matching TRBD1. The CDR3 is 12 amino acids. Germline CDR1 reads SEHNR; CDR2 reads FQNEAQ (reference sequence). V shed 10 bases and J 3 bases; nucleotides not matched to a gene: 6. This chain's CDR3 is CATGTALYEQYF. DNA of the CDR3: TGTGCCACCGGGACAGCCCTCTACGAGCAGTACTTC.

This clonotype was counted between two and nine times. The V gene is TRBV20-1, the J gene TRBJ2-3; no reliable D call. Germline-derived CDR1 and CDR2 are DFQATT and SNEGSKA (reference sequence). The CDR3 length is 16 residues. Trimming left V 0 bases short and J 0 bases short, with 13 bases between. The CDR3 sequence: CSARDGSRHSTDTQYF. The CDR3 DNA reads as TGCAGTGCTAGAGATGGGTCCAGGCATAGCACAGATACGCAGTATTTT.

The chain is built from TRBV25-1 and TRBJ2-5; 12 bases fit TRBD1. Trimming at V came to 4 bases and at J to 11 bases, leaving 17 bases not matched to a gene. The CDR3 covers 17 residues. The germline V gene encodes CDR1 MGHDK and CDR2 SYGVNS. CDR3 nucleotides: TGTGCCAGCAGTGCCTCCGGGACAGGGGGCCAAGACAATGAGCAGTACTTC. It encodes CASSASGTGGQDNEQYF.

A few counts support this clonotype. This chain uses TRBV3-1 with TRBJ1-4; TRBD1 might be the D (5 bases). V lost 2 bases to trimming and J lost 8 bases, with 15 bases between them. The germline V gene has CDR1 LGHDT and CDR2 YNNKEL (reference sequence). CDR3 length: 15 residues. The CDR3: CASSQIGQGFEKLFF. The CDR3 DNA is TGTGCCAGCAGCCAAATTGGGCAGGGCTTCGAAAAACTGTTTTTT.

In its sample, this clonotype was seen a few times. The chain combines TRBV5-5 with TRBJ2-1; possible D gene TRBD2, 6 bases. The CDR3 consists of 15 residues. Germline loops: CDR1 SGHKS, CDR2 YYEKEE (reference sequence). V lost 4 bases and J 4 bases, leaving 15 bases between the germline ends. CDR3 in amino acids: CASSPWADYYNEQFF. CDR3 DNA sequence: TGTGCCAGCAGCCCCTGGGCGGACTATTACAATGAGCAGTTCTTC.

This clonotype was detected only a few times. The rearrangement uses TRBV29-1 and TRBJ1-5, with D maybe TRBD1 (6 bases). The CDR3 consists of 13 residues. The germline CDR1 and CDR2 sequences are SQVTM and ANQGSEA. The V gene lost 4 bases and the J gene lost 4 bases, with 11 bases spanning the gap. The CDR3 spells CSVARDINQPQHF. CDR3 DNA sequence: TGCAGCGTTGCCCGGGACATTAATCAGCCCCAGCATTTT.

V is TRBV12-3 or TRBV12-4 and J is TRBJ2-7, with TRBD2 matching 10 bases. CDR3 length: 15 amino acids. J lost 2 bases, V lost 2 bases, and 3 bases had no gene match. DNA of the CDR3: TGTGCCAGCAGTTTAAGCGGGAGGGTTACCTACGAGCAGTACTTC. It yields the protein CASSLSGRVTYEQYF.

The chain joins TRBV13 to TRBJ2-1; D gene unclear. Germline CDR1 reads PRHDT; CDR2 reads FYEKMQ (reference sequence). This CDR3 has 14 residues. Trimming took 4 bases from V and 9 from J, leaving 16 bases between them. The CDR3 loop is CASSWGTAPIEQFF. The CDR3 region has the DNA TGTGCCAGCAGCTGGGGAACGGCCCCCATTGAGCAGTTCTTC.

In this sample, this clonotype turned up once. In DNA form, the CDR3 reads TGTGCCAGCAGTTTTGTTGCTAGCGGGAGGTTGAATGAGCAGTACTTC. Its translation: CASSFVASGRLNEQYF. This chain links TRBV28 with TRBJ2-7; 11 nucleotides align to TRBD2. From germline, CDR1 is MDHEN and CDR2 SYDVKM. V dropped 3 bases and J dropped 7; count of bases not matched to a gene: 11. This CDR3 comprises 16 residues.

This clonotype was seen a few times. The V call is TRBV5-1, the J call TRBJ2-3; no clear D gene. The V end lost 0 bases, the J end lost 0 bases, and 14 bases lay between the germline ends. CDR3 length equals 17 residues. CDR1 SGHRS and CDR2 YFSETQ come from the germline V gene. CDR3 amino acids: CASSLALGGSSTDTQYF. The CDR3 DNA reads TGCGCCAGCAGCTTGGCCTTAGGCGGCTCTAGCACAGATACGCAGTATTTT.

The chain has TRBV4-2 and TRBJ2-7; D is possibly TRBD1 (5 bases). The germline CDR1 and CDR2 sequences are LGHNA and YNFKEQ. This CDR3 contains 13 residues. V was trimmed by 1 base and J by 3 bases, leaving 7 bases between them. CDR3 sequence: CASSQVDNYEQYF. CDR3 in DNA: TGTGCCAGCAGCCAAGTGGACAACTACGAGCAGTACTTC.

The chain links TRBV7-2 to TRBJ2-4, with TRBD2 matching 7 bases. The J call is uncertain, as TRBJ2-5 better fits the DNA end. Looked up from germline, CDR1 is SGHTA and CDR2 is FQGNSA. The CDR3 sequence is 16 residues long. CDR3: CASSLGVGGGQETQYF. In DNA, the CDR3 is TGTGCCAGCAGCTTAGGAGTCGGCGGGGGACAAGAGACCCAGTACTTC.

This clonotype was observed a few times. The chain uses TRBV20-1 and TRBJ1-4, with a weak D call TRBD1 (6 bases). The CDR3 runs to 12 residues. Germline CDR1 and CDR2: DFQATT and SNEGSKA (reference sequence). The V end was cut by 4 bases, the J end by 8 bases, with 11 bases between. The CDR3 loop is CSAKIDREKLFF. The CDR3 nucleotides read TGCAGTGCTAAGATAGACAGGGAAAAACTGTTTTTT.

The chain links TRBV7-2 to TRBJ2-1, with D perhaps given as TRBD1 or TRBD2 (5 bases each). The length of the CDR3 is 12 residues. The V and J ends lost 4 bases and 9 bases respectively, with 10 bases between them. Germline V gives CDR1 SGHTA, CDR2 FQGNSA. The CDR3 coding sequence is TGTGCCAGCAGCTGGGGACGAAGTGAGCAGTTCTTC. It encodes CASSWGRSEQFF.

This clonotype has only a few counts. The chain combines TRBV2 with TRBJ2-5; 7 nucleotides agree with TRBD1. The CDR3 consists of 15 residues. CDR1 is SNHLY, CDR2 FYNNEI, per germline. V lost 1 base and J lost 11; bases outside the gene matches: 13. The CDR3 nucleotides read TGTGCCAGCAGTGAAGGAAGGGGGCCGTACAATGAGCAGTACTTC. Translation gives CASSEGRGPYNEQYF.

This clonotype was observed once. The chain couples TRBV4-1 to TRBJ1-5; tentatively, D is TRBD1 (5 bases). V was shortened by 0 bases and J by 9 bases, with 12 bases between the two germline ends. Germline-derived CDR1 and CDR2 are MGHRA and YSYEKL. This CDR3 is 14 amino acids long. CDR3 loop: CASSQEGGSRPQHF. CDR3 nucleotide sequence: TGCGCCAGCAGCCAAGAGGGGGGGTCCCGGCCCCAGCATTTT.

The CDR3 spells CASGLVGTSGTGELFF. The DNA for the CDR3 is TGTGCTAGTGGTTTGGTAGGGACTAGCGGGACCGGGGAGCTGTTTTTT. J is TRBJ2-2 and V is TRBV12-5; the match to TRBD2 covers 12 bases. The V segment lost 0 bases and the J segment 5 bases; nucleotides outside the gene matches: 1. The CDR3 extends over 16 amino acids. Per the germline V gene, CDR1 is LGHNT and CDR2 is FRNRAP.

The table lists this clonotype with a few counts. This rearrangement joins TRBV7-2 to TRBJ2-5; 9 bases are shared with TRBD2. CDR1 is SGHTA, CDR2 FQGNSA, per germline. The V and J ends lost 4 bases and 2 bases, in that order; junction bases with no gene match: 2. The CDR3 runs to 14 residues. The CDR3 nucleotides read TGTGCCAGCAGCTCTAGCGGGATTCAAGAGACCCAGTACTTC. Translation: CASSSSGIQETQYF.

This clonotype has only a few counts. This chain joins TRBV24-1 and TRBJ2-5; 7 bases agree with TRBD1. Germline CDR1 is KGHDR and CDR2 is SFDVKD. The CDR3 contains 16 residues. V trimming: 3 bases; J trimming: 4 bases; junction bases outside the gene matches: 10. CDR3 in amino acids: CATSDPPTGSGETQYF. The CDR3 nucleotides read TGTGCCACCAGTGATCCCCCGACAGGGTCTGGAGAGACCCAGTACTTC.

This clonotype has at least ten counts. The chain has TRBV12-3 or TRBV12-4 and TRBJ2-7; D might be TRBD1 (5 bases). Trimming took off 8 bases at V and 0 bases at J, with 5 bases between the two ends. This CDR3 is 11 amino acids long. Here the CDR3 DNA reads TGTGCCAGCGGACACTCCTACGAGCAGTACTTC. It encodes CASGHSYEQYF.